This TCR beta chain was documented in a study of cytomegalovirus exposure and HLA in healthy donors. Primers included in the PCR were 60 Vbeta and 13 Jbeta primers. Generated by immunoSEQ multiplex PCR, the TCRdb table keeps only in-frame clones and is missing some. The sample includes under 250,000 clones, 70% to 90% of them seen just once. Looked up from germline, CDR1 is SGDLS and CDR2 is YYNGEE. The CDR3 sequence is 11 residues long. V gave up 9 bases and J gave up 3 bases, with 6 bases separating them. Study conclusions and caveats: Generally TCR sequences proved uncommon, though certain public TCRs appeared in numerous donors. Researchers reported in a later analysis that common viral pathogens appeared linked to several top clusters.

A note on this clone: The antigen remains unidentified.

Unrecorded immune exposures were likely, despite nominal health at sampling. This rearrangement joins TRBV9 to TRBJ2-2; D ambiguous. The sequenced sample was PBMCs. This clonotype originated in a woman in her forties or fifties in good health and CMV-seronegative. CDR3 sequence: CATGDTGELFF. For the CDR3, the DNA is TGTGCCACCGGAGACACCGGGGAGCTGTTTTTT.